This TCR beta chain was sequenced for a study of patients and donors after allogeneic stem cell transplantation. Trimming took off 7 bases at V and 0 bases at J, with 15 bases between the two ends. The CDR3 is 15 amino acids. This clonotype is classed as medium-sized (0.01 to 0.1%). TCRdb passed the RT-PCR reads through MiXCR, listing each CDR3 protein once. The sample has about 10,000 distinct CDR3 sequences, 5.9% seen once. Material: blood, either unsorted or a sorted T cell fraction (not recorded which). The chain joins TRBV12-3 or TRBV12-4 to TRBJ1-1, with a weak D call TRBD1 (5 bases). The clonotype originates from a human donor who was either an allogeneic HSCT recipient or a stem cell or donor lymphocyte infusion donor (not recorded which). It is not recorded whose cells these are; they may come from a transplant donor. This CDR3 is CASTFWEGMNTEAFF. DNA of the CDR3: TGTGCCAGCACCTTTTGGGAGGGGATGAACACTGAAGCTTTCTTT.